These 30 T cell receptor beta chains were all obtained from the same sample, sequenced in a study of response to subunit inactivated influenza vaccine. TCRdb re-derived calls from the RT-PCR reads in MiXCR, one entry per CDR3 protein. In the table there are hundreds of thousands of distinct CDR3 sequences, approximately 12% of which are singletons. The starting material was PBMCs from blood, obtained on the day of vaccination. Every receptor here comes from a man in his fifties who received an inactivated influenza vaccine.

This clonotype was detected only a few times. The chain carries TRBV25-1 and TRBJ1-1; no reliable D call. The CDR3 loop spans 13 amino acids. Looked up from germline, CDR1 is MGHDK and CDR2 is SYGVNS. V was clipped by 9 bases and J by 4 bases, with 15 bases between them. The CDR3, as DNA: TGTGCCAGTAGTTTCCAGGCTCGCACTGAAGCTTTCTTT. Its translation is CASSFQARTEAFF.

This clonotype has ten or more counts. The V gene is TRBV20-1, the J gene TRBJ2-2, with 7 bases aligning to TRBD1. The CDR3 spans 17 residues. Germline CDR1 is DFQATT and CDR2 is SNEGSKA (reference sequence). The V segment lost 0 bases and the J segment 0 bases; nucleotides outside the gene matches: 7. The CDR3 reads CSARDPGQVSNTGELFF. The CDR3 DNA follows: TGCAGTGCTAGAGATCCTGGACAGGTTTCGAACACCGGGGAGCTGTTTTTT.

This chain joins TRBV5-1 and TRBJ2-7, with D perhaps given as TRBD1 or TRBD2 (5 bases each). This CDR3 contains 13 residues. V lost 7 bases, J lost 6 bases, and 17 bases lay in between. Germline V CDR1 and CDR2: SGHRS, YFSETQ. In nucleotides, the CDR3 is TGCGCCAGCGCTCTGGCCGGGGCTAGCGAGCAGTACTTC. Amino acid sequence: CASALAGASEQYF.

The chain joins TRBV4-3 to TRBJ2-7; a possible D gene is TRBD2 (6 bases). This CDR3 is 14 amino acids long. CDR1 is LGHNA and CDR2 is YSLEER in the germline V gene. Trimming removed 4 bases from V and 2 bases from J, with 12 bases in between. CDR3 protein: CASSPTRTTYEQYF. The CDR3 nucleotides are TGCGCCAGCAGCCCGACTAGGACTACCTACGAGCAGTACTTC.

This chain links TRBV12-3 or TRBV12-4 with TRBJ2-2; D is possibly TRBD1 or TRBD2 (5 bases each). The CDR3 runs to 16 residues. The V and J ends lost 5 bases and 5 bases respectively, with 18 bases between them. CDR3 in amino acids: CASSSRVRGRTGELFF. The CDR3 region has the DNA TGTGCCAGCAGTAGCCGAGTGAGGGGTAGAACCGGGGAGCTGTTTTTT.

V gene TRBV7-9 combines with J gene TRBJ2-5, with 16 bases lining up with TRBD2. Unmatched junction bases numbered 1, after V lost 3 bases and J lost 3 bases. This CDR3 has 16 amino acids. Germline values: CDR1 SEHNR, CDR2 FQNEAQ (reference sequence). The CDR3 protein is CASSFGTSGGEETQYF. DNA of the CDR3: TGTGCCAGCAGCTTCGGGACTAGCGGGGGGGAAGAGACCCAGTACTTC.

This clonotype came up a few times. V is TRBV7-9 and J is TRBJ2-7; D is ambiguous. CDR1 SEHNR and CDR2 FQNEAQ come from the germline V gene (reference sequence). The CDR3 is 14 residues long. The germline V and J ends were trimmed by 3 bases and 0 bases, with 9 bases remaining between them. The CDR3 sequence is CASSFVPSSYEQYF. The DNA for the CDR3 is TGTGCCAGCAGCTTCGTACCGAGCTCCTACGAGCAGTACTTC.

This clonotype was counted between two and nine times. Germline and junction disagree at one end, which may indicate a read error. The rearrangement links TRBV5-5 to TRBJ2-3; D unresolved. The germline CDR1 and CDR2 sequences are SGHKS and YYEKEE (reference sequence). This CDR3 spans 13 amino acids. This CDR3 is CASTLSNTDTQYF. The CDR3 region has the DNA TGTGCCAGCACCTTGTCCAACACAGATACGCAGTATTTT.

Ten or more counts support this clonotype. The gene calls are TRBV10-3 and TRBJ2-3; D is unclear. Trimming shortened V by 0 bases and J by 2 bases, and 12 bases separated the two germline ends. The CDR3 covers 16 residues. The germline gives CDR1 ENHRY, CDR2 SYGVKD. The CDR3 DNA is TGTGCCATCAGTGAGTCGAAATTAGACCTCACAGATACGCAGTATTTT. The encoded protein is CAISESKLDLTDTQYF.

V is TRBV15 and J is TRBJ2-2, with TRBD2 identical over 11 bases. V was clipped by 1 base and J by 4 bases; unmatched bases: 2. CDR1 LNHNV and CDR2 YYDKDF come from the germline V gene (reference sequence). This CDR3 comprises 16 residues. The CDR3 region is CATSRGLAGSTGELFF. The CDR3 DNA is TGTGCCACCAGCAGAGGACTAGCGGGAAGCACCGGGGAGCTGTTTTTT.

The DNA of the CDR3 is TGTGCCAGTCCCCCTGCCGGGACTAGTGGTTTAAATGAGCAGTTCTTC. It encodes CASPPAGTSGLNEQFF. V is TRBV28 and J is TRBJ2-1, with 8 bases lining up with TRBD2. This CDR3 region has 16 residues. Germline CDR1 is MDHEN and CDR2 is SYDVKM. The V and J ends lost 9 bases and 7 bases, in that order; junction bases with no gene match: 17.

This clonotype was seen repeatedly, ten times or more. The chain combines TRBV11-2 with TRBJ2-2, with 8 bases matching TRBD1. The J segment lost 5 bases and the V segment lost 5 bases, leaving 10 bases of the junction unmatched. CDR3 length equals 16 residues. Germline values: CDR1 SGHAT, CDR2 FQNNGV. CDR3 bases: TGTGCCAGCAGCGGACTCAGGACAGGGCTAACCGGGGAGCTGTTTTTT. It specifies CASSGLRTGLTGELFF.

The chain combines TRBV5-1 with TRBJ2-3, with D unresolved. V was shortened by 1 base and J by 2 bases, with 11 bases between the two germline ends. In germline, CDR1 is SGHRS, CDR2 YFSETQ. The CDR3 sequence is 15 residues long. CDR3 protein: CASSLRNSATDTQYF. CDR3 sequence (DNA): TGCGCCAGCAGCTTGCGAAACTCAGCCACAGATACGCAGTATTTT.

This clonotype has a handful of counts. The chain has TRBV2 and TRBJ2-2, with D possibly matching TRBD2 (5 bases). The CDR3 extends over 14 amino acids. Trimming shortened V by 5 bases and J by 6 bases, and 13 bases separated the two germline ends. Germline V gene sequence: CDR1 SNHLY, CDR2 FYNNEI. CDR3 residues: CASSKLEWAGELFF. The CDR3 DNA follows: TGTGCCAGCAGTAAACTAGAGTGGGCCGGGGAGCTGTTTTTT.

This clonotype was recorded many times. This chain connects TRBV4-3 to TRBJ2-7; D call uncertain. CDR1 and CDR2 from the germline V gene are LGHNA and YSLEER. This CDR3 comprises 15 residues. The V and J ends lost 0 bases and 3 bases respectively, with 12 bases between them. Here the CDR3 reads CASSQDLARHYEQYF. The CDR3 DNA reads as TGCGCCAGCAGCCAAGATCTGGCCAGACACTACGAGCAGTACTTC.

This sequence joins TRBV6-1 and TRBJ2-1; D is ambiguous. This CDR3 is 15 amino acids long. V was trimmed by 7 bases and J by 0 bases, leaving 13 bases between them. In germline, CDR1 is MNHNS, CDR2 SASEGT. DNA of the CDR3: TGTGCCAGCACCTGGACGGCGAGCTCCTACAATGAGCAGTTCTTC. Residues: CASTWTASSYNEQFF.

A few counts support this clonotype. This chain connects TRBV10-3 to TRBJ2-5; D is unclear. V gave up 8 bases and J gave up 3 bases, with 4 bases separating them. This CDR3 has 10 residues. CDR1 and CDR2 (germline): ENHRY, SYGVKD. The CDR3 region is CAIGEETQYF. CDR3 DNA: TGTGCCATCGGGGAAGAGACCCAGTACTTC.

The chain couples TRBV6-2 or TRBV6-3 to TRBJ2-4; D might be TRBD2 (6 bases). Germline assignment: CDR1 MNHEY and CDR2 SVGEGT. V was cut by 6 bases and J by 6 bases, with 15 bases left in between. This CDR3 comprises 14 residues. The CDR3 sequence: CASRPDAGLNIQYF. The CDR3 bases are TGTGCCAGCAGGCCGGACGCGGGGTTAAACATTCAGTACTTC.

There are many counts of this clonotype. This chain connects TRBV12-3 or TRBV12-4 to TRBJ1-1; no firm D call. Trimming removed 5 bases at V and 2 bases at J, with 9 bases between. The CDR3 sequence is 13 residues long. The CDR3 sequence is CASSKNINTEAFF. DNA for the CDR3: TGTGCCAGCAGTAAAAACATCAACACTGAAGCTTTCTTT.

There are a few counts of this clonotype. This chain connects TRBV29-1 to TRBJ1-6; D ambiguous. Trimming stripped 3 bases from V and 5 bases from J, with 8 bases between. CDR1 SQVTM and CDR2 ANQGSEA come from the germline V gene. The CDR3 contains 13 residues. The CDR3 DNA is TGCAGCGTTGATTTGGTAAATAATTCACCCCTCCACTTT. The encoded protein is CSVDLVNNSPLHF.

On this clonotype: This may stem from a read error, because a much larger clone lies one nucleotide away. The CDR3 spells CSARDMDGGVSPLHF. The CDR3 region has the DNA TGCAGTGCTAGAGACATGGACGGGGGAGTCTCACCCCTCCACTTT. This chain joins TRBV20-1 and TRBJ1-6, with D tentatively TRBD1 (5 bases). CDR1 and CDR2 (germline): DFQATT, SNEGSKA (reference sequence). This CDR3 contains 15 residues. The V and J ends lost 0 bases and 10 bases respectively, with 16 bases between them.

This clonotype was found a few times. V usage is TRBV20-1 and J usage is TRBJ2-2; 11 positions match TRBD2. Germline CDR1 and CDR2: DFQATT and SNEGSKA (reference sequence). There are 16 residues in the CDR3. The junction had 10 bases not matched to a gene; V was cut back by 5 bases and J by 5 bases. CDR3 amino acids: CSAEELAGVGTGELFF. The CDR3 nucleotides are TGCAGTGCTGAGGAACTAGCGGGAGTGGGTACCGGGGAGCTGTTTTTT.

The CDR3 DNA is TGTGCCAGCAGTTTATCTGGTGCAAACACCATATATTTT. Protein: CASSLSGANTIYF. The genes are TRBV12-3 or TRBV12-4 and TRBJ1-3; D gene ambiguous. There are 13 residues in the CDR3. V lost 2 bases and J lost 6, with 8 bases in between.

The rearrangement uses TRBV5-5 and TRBJ1-1; tentatively, D is TRBD1 (6 bases). Germline V gives CDR1 SGHKS, CDR2 YYEKEE (reference sequence). The CDR3 consists of 15 residues. V shed 4 bases and J shed 1 base, with 14 bases lying between them. The CDR3 coding sequence is TGTGCCAGCAGCCCCCGCAGAGGGGGGAACACTGAAGCTTTCTTT. Translation: CASSPRRGGNTEAFF.

There are a few counts of this clonotype. V is TRBV5-8 and J is TRBJ2-5; 7 nucleotides match TRBD2. From germline, CDR1 is SGHTS and CDR2 YDEGEE. The J segment lost 1 base and the V segment lost 4 bases, leaving 4 bases of the junction unmatched. The CDR3 runs to 14 residues. CDR3 region: CASSARLAQETQYF. In DNA, the CDR3 is TGTGCCAGCAGCGCGAGACTAGCCCAAGAGACCCAGTACTTC.

This clonotype was recorded a few times. V is TRBV24-1 and J is TRBJ2-1, with D tentatively TRBD1 or TRBD2 (6 bases each). The CDR3 is made up of 16 amino acids. Deletions cut 4 bases from V and 4 bases from J, with 16 bases between. CDR1 is KGHDR, CDR2 SFDVKD, per germline. The CDR3 loop reads CATSDARGDTYNEQFF. Here the CDR3 DNA reads TGTGCCACCAGTGACGCGAGGGGGGACACTTACAATGAGCAGTTCTTC.

V is TRBV27 and J is TRBJ2-7; 7 bases are shared with TRBD2. The CDR3 runs 16 residues. V trimming: 2 bases; J trimming: 2 bases; junction bases outside the gene matches: 9. CDR1 is MNHEY, CDR2 SMNVEV, per germline (reference sequence). For the CDR3, the DNA is TGTGCCAGCAGTTTAGATGGGGGGGTAGGGACCTACGAGCAGTACTTC. Translated, it gives CASSLDGGVGTYEQYF.

The chain combines TRBV7-9 with TRBJ2-7; the D is unclear. Germline V CDR1 and CDR2: SEHNR, FQNEAQ (reference sequence). This CDR3 spans 13 amino acids. V gave up 1 base and J gave up 3 bases, with 7 bases separating them. CDR3 region: CASSLGAFYEQYF. The CDR3 nucleotides are TGTGCCAGCAGCTTAGGAGCTTTCTACGAGCAGTACTTC.

In regard to this clonotype: The junction differs from germline at one of its ends, possibly a read error. The chain carries TRBV20-1 and TRBJ2-1, with 8 bases aligning to TRBD1. This CDR3 has 13 amino acids. CDR1 and CDR2 (germline): DFQATT, SNEGSKA (reference sequence). CDR3 protein: CSAREGRGHEQFF. CDR3 DNA: TGCAGTGCGAGAGAGGGCAGGGGGCATGAGCAGTTCTTC.

The chain uses TRBV7-2 and TRBJ2-1; D is perhaps TRBD2 (7 bases). The CDR3 length is 17 residues. Trimming shortened V by 0 bases and J by 7 bases, and 19 bases separated the two germline ends. Germline CDR1 is SGHTA and CDR2 is FQGNSA. CDR3 in DNA: TGTGCCAGCAGCTTAGCGCCGGTTAGGGGGGGCCCAAATGAGCAGTTCTTC. Translating it yields CASSLAPVRGGPNEQFF.